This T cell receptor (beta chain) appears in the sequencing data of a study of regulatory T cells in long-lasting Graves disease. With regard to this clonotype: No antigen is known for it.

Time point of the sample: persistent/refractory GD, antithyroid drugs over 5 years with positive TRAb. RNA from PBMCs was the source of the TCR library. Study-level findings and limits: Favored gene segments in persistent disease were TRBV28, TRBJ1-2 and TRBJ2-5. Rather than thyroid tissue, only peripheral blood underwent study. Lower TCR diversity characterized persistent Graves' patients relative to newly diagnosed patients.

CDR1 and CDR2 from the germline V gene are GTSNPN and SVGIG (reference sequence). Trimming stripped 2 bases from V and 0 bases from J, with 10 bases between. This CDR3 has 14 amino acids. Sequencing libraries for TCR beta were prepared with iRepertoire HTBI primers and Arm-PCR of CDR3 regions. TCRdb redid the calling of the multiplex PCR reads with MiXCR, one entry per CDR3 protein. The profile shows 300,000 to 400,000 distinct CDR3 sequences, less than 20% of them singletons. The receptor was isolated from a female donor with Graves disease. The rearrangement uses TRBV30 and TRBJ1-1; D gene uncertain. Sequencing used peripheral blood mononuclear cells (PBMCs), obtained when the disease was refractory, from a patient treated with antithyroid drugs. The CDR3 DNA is TGTGCCTGGAGTTTGTGGTTGTTGAACACTGAAGCTTTCTTT. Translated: CAWSLWLLNTEAFF.